Below, 15 T cell receptor beta chains from the same sample are listed, as sequenced in a study of shared clonotypes between healthy human individuals. Libraries were prepared by immunoSEQ multiplex PCR; TCRdb keeps only in-frame clonotypes and omits some of them. Of around 2.1 million clones listed, more than 85% were seen once; the top ten hold over 1.5%. Naive CD8 populations comprised CD45RO-negative cells positively selected for CCR7, excluding terminally differentiated effector memory CD45RA+ cells. Sequences were obtained from naive CD8+ T cells from PBMCs. The receptors were gathered from a man between 18 and 29 years old in good health. Some clones in this sample may be carry-over from other donors' samples.

The chain uses TRBV4-1 and TRBJ1-4, with D maybe TRBD1 (5 bases). From germline, CDR1 is MGHRA and CDR2 YSYEKL. V lost 4 bases to trimming and J lost 8 bases, with 20 bases between them. The CDR3 contains 16 residues. For the CDR3, the DNA is TGCGCCAGCAGCCCCCGGGTGGGGGAGGCAGGGGAAAAACTGTTTTTT. Its protein is CASSPRVGEAGEKLFF.

The table lists this clone with a few counts. Here the CDR3 DNA reads TGTGCTAGTGGTTTGGTACACAGGGGGGGAAATCAGCCCCAGCATTTT. This translates into CASGLVHRGGNQPQHF. The chain joins TRBV12-5 to TRBJ1-5; 8 nucleotides align to TRBD1. The CDR3 is 16 residues long. Per the germline V gene, CDR1 is LGHNT and CDR2 is FRNRAP. Trimming cost V 0 bases and J 4 bases; bases outside gene matches: 5. The variable domain in full, completed from reference TRBV12-5 and TRBJ1-5, reads DARVTQTPRHKVTEMGQEVTMRCQPILGHNTVFWYRQTMMQGLELLAYFRNRAPLDDSGMPKDRFSAEMPDATLATLKIQPSEPRDSAVYFCASGLVHRGGNQPQHFGDGTRLSIL.

The sample holds one count of this clone. This same CDR3 is encoded by further DNA sequences in the sample. The V call is TRBV28, the J call TRBJ2-3; D unresolved. V was pared by 2 bases and J by 6 bases, with 6 bases between. CDR1 is MDHEN and CDR2 is SYDVKM in the germline V gene. The CDR3 is 12 amino acids. The CDR3 region has the DNA TGTGCCAGCAGTTTAGTGGGGGATACGCAGTATTTT. Translation gives CASSLVGDTQYF.

The CDR3: CASSHPRTSYNEQFF. The CDR3 region has the DNA TGCGCCAGCAGCCACCCCAGGACTTCCTACAATGAGCAGTTCTTC. The V and J genes are TRBV4-1 and TRBJ2-1; perhaps TRBD2 as D (5 bases). Germline V CDR1 and CDR2: MGHRA, YSYEKL. CDR3 length equals 15 residues. The germline V and J ends were trimmed by 3 bases and 1 base, with 10 bases remaining between them.

The V and J genes are TRBV7-6 and TRBJ2-1; 11 bases align to TRBD2. Looked up from germline, CDR1 is SGHVS and CDR2 is FNYEAQ. The V segment lost 2 bases and the J segment 1 base; nucleotides outside the gene matches: 10. The CDR3 is 19 amino acids. CDR3 bases: TGTGCCAGCAGCTTACTAGCGGGAGGCTACCAATCGTCCTACAATGAGCAGTTCTTC. Its translation is CASSLLAGGYQSSYNEQFF.

V is TRBV30 and J is TRBJ2-1, with D possibly TRBD1 on 5 matching bases. The germline gives CDR1 GTSNPN, CDR2 SVGIG (reference sequence). CDR3 length: 14 amino acids. The ends were cut back, 4 bases at V and 4 bases at J, with 14 bases in the middle. For the CDR3, the DNA is TGTGCCTGGAACGAGGTGGGGCAATACAATGAGCAGTTCTTC. Its protein product is CAWNEVGQYNEQFF.

The chain employs TRBV19 and TRBJ2-1; D is uncertain. This CDR3 comprises 13 residues. Germline CDR1 LNHDA, CDR2 SQIVND (reference sequence). V gave up 0 bases and J gave up 6 bases, with 6 bases separating them. The CDR3 region is CASSIDLSNEQFF. The CDR3 bases are TGTGCCAGTAGTATAGATCTCTCCAATGAGCAGTTCTTC.

This clone was recorded only once. This chain joins TRBV7-9 and TRBJ2-7, with TRBD2 matching 9 bases. V was pared by 5 bases and J by 7 bases, with 12 bases of the junction left unmatched. Looked up from germline, CDR1 is SEHNR and CDR2 is FQNEAQ (reference sequence). The CDR3 is 15 amino acids. CDR3 in amino acids: CASSRPAAGGPEQYF. CDR3 nucleotides: TGTGCCAGCAGCAGGCCCGCGGCGGGAGGGCCAGAGCAGTACTTC.

The chain links TRBV30 to TRBJ2-2; no clear D. From germline, CDR1 is GTSNPN and CDR2 SVGIG (reference sequence). Trimming removed 0 bases at V and 7 bases at J, with 9 bases between. The length of the CDR3 is 13 residues. CDR3 residues: CAWSVMAGGELFF. The CDR3 DNA reads TGTGCCTGGAGTGTAATGGCTGGCGGGGAGCTGTTTTTT.

As DNA, the CDR3 is TGTGCCTGGAGGGGAGAGAGCTCCTACGAGCAGTACTTC. Protein product: CAWRGESSYEQYF. This chain connects TRBV30 to TRBJ2-7; possible D gene TRBD2, 5 bases. CDR3 length: 13 residues. The germline gives CDR1 GTSNPN, CDR2 SVGIG (reference sequence). V lost 3 bases and J lost 0, with 9 bases in between.

CDR3 coding DNA: TGTGCCAGCAGCGAAGGGAATGGCCCATCCTACGAGCAGTACTTC. Amino acid sequence: CASSEGNGPSYEQYF. The chain links TRBV7-8 to TRBJ2-7; D remains unclear. This CDR3 region has 15 residues. Trimming shortened V by 5 bases and J by 1 base, and 15 bases separated the two germline ends. Germline V gene sequence: CDR1 SGHVS, CDR2 FQNEAQ.

The genes are TRBV14 and TRBJ1-2; D not resolved. This CDR3 region has 15 residues. Germline V CDR1 and CDR2: SGHDN, FVKESK. Trimming removed 1 base at V and 3 bases at J, with 12 bases between. CDR3 sequence: CASSQGLTKYYGYTF. CDR3 nucleotides: TGTGCCAGCAGCCAAGGACTGACCAAGTACTATGGCTACACCTTC.

This clone was counted a single time. The V call is TRBV7-8, the J call TRBJ2-1; 10 nucleotides line up with TRBD2. CDR1 is SGHVS and CDR2 is FQNEAQ in the germline V gene. The CDR3 consists of 15 residues. J gave up 5 bases and V 5 bases, and 6 bases lay outside the gene matches. This CDR3 is CASSQTSGIDNEQFF. CDR3 bases: TGTGCCAGCAGCCAAACTAGCGGGATAGACAATGAGCAGTTCTTC.

This chain connects TRBV29-1 to TRBJ2-5; 14 bases are a match to TRBD2. V lost 6 bases, J lost 4 bases, and 10 bases stayed unmatched. The V gene's germline CDR1 is SQVTM and CDR2 ANQGSEA. The CDR3 has 16 residues. The CDR3 DNA sequence: TGCAGCGTCCCGACTAGCGGGAGGGCCTCGGGAGAGACCCAGTACTTC. It encodes CSVPTSGRASGETQYF.

The chain is built from TRBV7-9 and TRBJ2-1, with D possibly matching TRBD2 (6 bases). The CDR3 consists of 13 residues. V was cut by 5 bases and J by 6 bases, with 11 bases left in between. Germline CDR1 SEHNR, CDR2 FQNEAQ (reference sequence). In DNA form, the CDR3 reads TGTGCCAGCAGCATTACTAGCCCCAATGAGCAGTTCTTC. Translating it yields CASSITSPNEQFF.